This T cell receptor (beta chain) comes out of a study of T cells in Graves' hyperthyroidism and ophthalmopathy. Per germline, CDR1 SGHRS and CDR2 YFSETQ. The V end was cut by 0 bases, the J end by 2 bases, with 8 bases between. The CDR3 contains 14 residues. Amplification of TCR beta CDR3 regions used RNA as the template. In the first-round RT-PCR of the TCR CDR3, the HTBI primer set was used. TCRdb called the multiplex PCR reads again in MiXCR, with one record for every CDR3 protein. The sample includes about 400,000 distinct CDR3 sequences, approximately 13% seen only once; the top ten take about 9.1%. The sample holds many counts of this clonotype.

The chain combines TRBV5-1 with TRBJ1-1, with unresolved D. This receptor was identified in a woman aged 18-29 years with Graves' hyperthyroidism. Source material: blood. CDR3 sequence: CASSLAQENTEAFF. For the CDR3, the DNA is TGCGCCAGCAGCTTGGCTCAGGAAAACACTGAAGCTTTCTTT.